This TCR beta chain was recovered during a study of blood T cell repertoires in COVID-19. Clones were read by immunoSEQ multiplex PCR, and TCRdb kept only the in-frame ones, dropping some. The sample records approximately 200,000 clones, about 83% being singletons. V gave up 6 bases and J gave up 5 bases; unmatched junction bases: 7. The CDR3 sequence is 15 residues long. Germline CDR1 and CDR2: MDHEN and SYDVKM. This receptor was identified in a man aged 55 to 70 who had recovered from COVID-19. The gene calls are TRBV28 and TRBJ1-4, with TRBD1 matching 9 bases. The sample was peripheral blood. For the CDR3, the DNA is TGTGCCAGCAGCTACCCCGGGACAGGGAATGAAAAACTGTTTTTT. Translated: CASSYPGTGNEKLFF. Looking up the rest from reference TRBV28 and TRBJ1-4 gives the full variable domain: DVKVTQSSRYLVKRTGEKVFLECVQDMDHENMFWYRQDPGLGLRLIYFSYDVKMKEKGDIPEGYSVSREKKERFSLILESASTNQTSMYLCASSYPGTGNEKLFFGSGTQLSVL.